This TCR beta chain came from a study of response to subunit inactivated influenza vaccine. This clonotype was seen repeatedly, ten times or more. Antigen specificity is unknown. From the RT-PCR reads, TCRdb called clonotypes with MiXCR, one entry per CDR3 protein. The sample records about 780,000 distinct CDR3 sequences, roughly 20% being singletons. Whole-study findings and limits: Only a handful of new T cells, the authors suggested, are recruited with each seasonal influenza vaccination.

The CDR3 is 19 amino acids. J gave up 1 base and V 0 bases, and 8 bases lay outside the gene matches. CDR1 SGHVS and CDR2 FNYEAQ come from the germline V gene. This TCR derives from a man aged 45-65 years who received an inactivated influenza vaccine. The J gene is TRBJ2-1, the V gene TRBV7-6, with 11 bases matching TRBD2. Source: PBMCs from blood, taken 5 days after vaccination. The CDR3 DNA follows: TGTGCCAGCAGCTTAGCGTTACTAGCGGGAGTTTCATCCTACAATGAGCAGTTCTTC. This translates into CASSLALLAGVSSYNEQFF.